These 17 T cell receptor beta chains originate from one sample sequenced in a study of T cells in Graves' hyperthyroidism and ophthalmopathy. Using RNA transcripts as the source, TCR beta CDR3 regions were amplified. First-round RT-PCR with HTBI primers amplified the TCR CDR3 region. TCRdb reprocessed the multiplex PCR reads via MiXCR and lists one record per CDR3 protein. This table has under 400,000 distinct CDR3 sequences, about 20% appearing once. The sequencing input was blood. These receptors were taken from a woman aged 50 to 60 with Graves' hyperthyroidism.

This clonotype has more than one count but fewer than ten. The CDR3 reads CASSVEEAGRFYYSSYEQYF. Here the CDR3 DNA reads TGTGCCAGCAGCGTAGAGGAAGCGGGACGATTTTATTACAGCTCCTACGAGCAGTACTTC. V and J are TRBV9 and TRBJ2-7, with 7 nucleotides matching TRBD2. Germline CDR1 SGDLS, CDR2 YYNGEE. The CDR3 sequence is 20 residues long. J lost 0 bases, V lost 0 bases, and 18 bases had no gene match.

The rearrangement links TRBV20-1 to TRBJ1-5, with no clear D. CDR1 and CDR2 (germline): DFQATT, SNEGSKA (reference sequence). The CDR3 sequence is 14 residues long. V was cut by 2 bases and J by 0 bases, with 8 bases left in between. The CDR3 region has the DNA TGCAGTGCTAGAAACGGGGATAGCAATCAGCCCCAGCATTTT. This sequence encodes CSARNGDSNQPQHF.

The chain employs TRBV28 and TRBJ1-3, with no clear D. V was pared by 6 bases and J by 4 bases, with 19 bases between. CDR1 and CDR2 from the germline V gene are MDHEN and SYDVKM. The CDR3 loop spans 16 amino acids. The CDR3 region has the DNA TGTGCCAGCAGAACCTCCGCCGGGCAAGGAGGAAACACCATATATTTT. This codes for CASRTSAGQGGNTIYF.

Many counts were recorded for this clonotype. The rearrangement joins TRBV30 to TRBJ1-6; D ambiguous. Trimming removed 2 bases at V and 10 bases at J, with 12 bases between. Germline V gene lookup returns CDR1 GTSNPN and CDR2 SVGIG (reference sequence). CDR3 length: 13 amino acids. The CDR3 loop reads CAWSPNWRSPLHF. The CDR3 DNA sequence: TGTGCCTGGAGTCCCAATTGGAGATCACCCCTCCACTTT. Using reference TRBV30 and TRBJ1-6 for the parts outside the CDR3, the full variable domain is SQTIHQWPATLVQPVGSPLSLECTVEGTSNPNLYWYRQAAGRGLQLLFYSVGIGQISSEVPQNLSASRPQDRQFILSSKKLLLSDSGFYLCAWSPNWRSPLHFGNGTRLTVT.

This clonotype has more than one count but fewer than ten. CDR3 sequence (DNA): TGTGCCAGCAGCGAGACAGCAGGTTCCACAGATACGCAGTATTTT. Its protein product is CASSETAGSTDTQYF. This rearrangement joins TRBV5-4 to TRBJ2-3; D is possibly TRBD1 (5 bases). The CDR3 loop spans 15 amino acids. Germline values: CDR1 SGHNT, CDR2 YYREEE (reference sequence). V lost 4 bases to trimming and J lost 2 bases, with 14 bases between them.

This clonotype has more than one count but fewer than ten. The rearrangement joins TRBV24-1 to TRBJ2-5; TRBD2 is a possible D gene (6 bases). V lost 5 bases, J lost 0 bases, and 12 bases lay in between. The CDR3 is 15 amino acids. Germline V lookup: CDR1 KGHDR, CDR2 SFDVKD. CDR3 DNA sequence: TGTGCCACCAGTGCTGGAGAGCGGGACCAAGAGACCCAGTACTTC. It encodes CATSAGERDQETQYF.

There are many counts of this clonotype. The CDR3 loop reads CASSASSGGYNEQFF. CDR3 DNA: TGTGCCAGCAGTGCCTCTAGCGGGGGGTACAATGAGCAGTTCTTC. The rearrangement uses TRBV2 and TRBJ2-1, with 11 bases aligning to TRBD2. J gave up 4 bases and V 4 bases, and 3 bases lay outside the gene matches. The CDR3 covers 15 residues. From germline, CDR1 is SNHLY and CDR2 FYNNEI. The full variable domain, its missing parts supplied by reference TRBV2 and TRBJ2-1, is EPEVTQTPSHQVTQMGQEVILRCVPISNHLYFYWYRQILGQKVEFLVSFYNNEISEKSEIFDDQFSVERPDGSNFTLKIRSTKLEDSAMYFCASSASSGGYNEQFFGPGTRLTVL.

This clonotype was counted only a few times. The chain employs TRBV13 and TRBJ1-1, with TRBD1 matching over 11 bases. With V trimmed by 5 bases and J by 5 bases, 7 bases remained unmatched. CDR3 size: 15 residues. Germline lookup yields CDR1 PRHDT and CDR2 FYEKMQ (reference sequence). The CDR3 DNA is TGTGCCAGCAGCAGAGGACAGGGGGCGAAGACTGAAGCTTTCTTT. It encodes CASSRGQGAKTEAFF.

This clonotype was seen only a few times. This sequence joins TRBV20-1 and TRBJ2-2; 7 nucleotides agree with TRBD1. The germline CDR1 and CDR2 sequences are DFQATT and SNEGSKA (reference sequence). V lost 5 bases and J lost 1; bases outside the gene matches: 4. The CDR3 totals 14 residues. CDR3 in DNA: TGCAGTGCTGCCCGACAGGGGAACACCGGGGAGCTGTTTTTT. It specifies CSAARQGNTGELFF.

The J gene is TRBJ2-1, the V gene TRBV20-1; D possibly corresponds to TRBD2 (5 bases). The CDR3 loop spans 13 amino acids. Trimming left V 3 bases short and J 9 bases short, with 15 bases between. Looked up from germline, CDR1 is DFQATT and CDR2 is SNEGSKA (reference sequence). CDR3 protein: CSARTGSHPEQFF. CDR3 in DNA: TGCAGTGCTAGGACGGGGTCCCATCCTGAGCAGTTCTTC.

The J gene is TRBJ2-7, the V gene TRBV9, with a possible D match to TRBD2 (6 bases). In germline, CDR1 is SGDLS, CDR2 YYNGEE. V lost 5 bases, J lost 0 bases, and 12 bases lay in between. CDR3 size: 14 residues. The DNA for the CDR3 is TGTGCCAGCAGTAGCGGATCGTACTCCTACGAGCAGTACTTC. Its protein is CASSSGSYSYEQYF.

A note on this clonotype: The junction and the germline gene differ at one end; a read error may be behind it. The gene calls are TRBV6-1 and TRBJ2-1; TRBD2 matches at 7 bases. The CDR3 is 15 amino acids. Per the germline V gene, CDR1 is MNHNS and CDR2 is SASEGT. In DNA form, the CDR3 reads TGTGCCAGTAAAACTAACCCACCGGGACTACAAGAGCAGTCCTTC. This codes for CASKTNPPGLQEQSF.

This clonotype was counted ten times or more. The genes are TRBV20-1 and TRBJ2-1, with 9 bases that match TRBD1. Germline CDR1 DFQATT, CDR2 SNEGSKA (reference sequence). This CDR3 is built from 16 residues. V was pared by 3 bases and J by 7 bases, with 13 bases of the junction left unmatched. CDR3 sequence reads: CSASGGQGTARNEQFF. The CDR3 DNA follows: TGCAGTGCTAGCGGAGGACAGGGGACAGCAAGGAATGAGCAGTTCTTC.

This clonotype was observed a few times. The chain joins TRBV27 to TRBJ2-2; no definite D call. Germline CDR1 is MNHEY and CDR2 is SMNVEV (reference sequence). The V and J ends lost 6 bases and 6 bases respectively, with 11 bases between them. The CDR3 has 13 amino acids. The CDR3 region is CASSPSSAGELFF. Here the CDR3 DNA reads TGTGCCAGCAGCCCTTCCTCGGCCGGGGAGCTGTTTTTT.

This clonotype was observed at least ten times. The chain employs TRBV6-1 and TRBJ1-5; no clear D. Germline V gene lookup returns CDR1 MNHNS and CDR2 SASEGT. Trimming cost V 2 bases and J 7 bases, with 9 bases left between them. This CDR3 is built from 13 residues. Here the CDR3 reads CASSEKQVQPQHF. In DNA, the CDR3 is TGTGCCAGCAGTGAAAAACAAGTCCAGCCCCAGCATTTT.

The CDR3 nucleotides read TGTGCCAGCAGTTACTCAGGGATTCACGGGGAGCTGTTTTTT. This translates into CASSYSGIHGELFF. This chain links TRBV6-5 with TRBJ2-2; D gene uncertain. V lost 0 bases and J 7 bases, leaving 9 bases between the germline ends. CDR1 is MNHEY, CDR2 SVGAGI, per germline. The CDR3 loop spans 14 amino acids.

This clonotype was picked up one time. The V and J genes are TRBV7-9 and TRBJ1-3, with D perhaps TRBD1 (6 bases). The germline V gene has CDR1 SEHNR and CDR2 FQNEAQ (reference sequence). V lost 11 bases to trimming and J lost 0 bases, with 14 bases between them. This CDR3 has 14 amino acids. CDR3 region: CASRGLISGNTIYF. In DNA, the CDR3 is TGTGCCTCGCGGGGGCTTATCTCTGGAAACACCATATATTTT.